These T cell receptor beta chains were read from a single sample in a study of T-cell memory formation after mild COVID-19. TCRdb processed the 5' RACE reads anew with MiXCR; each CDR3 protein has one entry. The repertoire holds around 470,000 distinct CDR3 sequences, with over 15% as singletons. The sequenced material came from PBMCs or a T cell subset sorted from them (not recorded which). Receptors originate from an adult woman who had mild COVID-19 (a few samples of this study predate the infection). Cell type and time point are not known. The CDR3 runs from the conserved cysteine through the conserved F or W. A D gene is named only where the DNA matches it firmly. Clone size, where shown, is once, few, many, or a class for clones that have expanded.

CDR3 protein: CASSVVPDRGTDTQYF
CDR3 DNA: TGTGCCAGCAGCGTAGTTCCGGACCGAGGTACAGATACGCAGTATTTT
D gene: NA
J gene: TRBJ2-3
clone size: NA
V gene: TRBV9
CDR3 length: 16

CDR3 protein: CASNRGNEQFF
CDR3 DNA: TGTGCCAGCAATCGGGGAAATGAGCAGTTCTTC
D gene: NA
J gene: TRBJ2-1
clone size: few
V gene: TRBV5-5
CDR3 length: 11

CDR3 protein: CASSLGPSQETQYF
CDR3 DNA: TGTGCCAGCAGCTTAGGTCCCAGCCAAGAGACCCAGTACTTC
D gene: NA
J gene: TRBJ2-5
clone size: many
V gene: TRBV7-9
CDR3 length: 14

CDR3 protein: CATRDRENIQYF
CDR3 DNA: TGTGCCACCCGGGACAGAGAAAACATTCAGTACTTC
D gene: TRBD1
J gene: TRBJ2-4
clone size: NA
V gene: TRBV6-6
CDR3 length: 12

CDR3 protein: CASSLDGVNNEQFF
CDR3 DNA: TGTGCCAGCAGCTTAGATGGGGTAAACAATGAGCAGTTCTTC
D gene: NA
J gene: TRBJ2-1
clone size: few
V gene: TRBV11-3
CDR3 length: 14

CDR3 protein: CASSLGQGWSEGYF
CDR3 DNA: TGTGCCAGCAGCTTGGGACAGGGGTGGAGTGAGGGATACTTC
D gene: TRBD1
J gene: TRBJ2-7
clone size: few
V gene: TRBV5-6
CDR3 length: 14

CDR3 protein: CASSRERTVHTEAFF
CDR3 DNA: TGTGCCAGCAGCCGGGAACGGACAGTCCACACTGAAGCTTTCTTT
D gene: NA
J gene: TRBJ1-1
clone size: few
V gene: TRBV14
CDR3 length: 15

CDR3 protein: CASGRTGKSEAFF
CDR3 DNA: TGTGCCAGCGGGAGGACAGGGAAGAGTGAAGCTTTCTTT
D gene: TRBD1
J gene: TRBJ1-1
clone size: many
V gene: TRBV19
CDR3 length: 13

CDR3 protein: CASSYSDRHTEAFF
CDR3 DNA: TGTGCCAGCAGTTACTCGGACAGGCACACTGAAGCTTTCTTT
D gene: TRBD1
J gene: TRBJ1-1
clone size: NA
V gene: TRBV6-5
CDR3 length: 14

CDR3 protein: CASSYSNGGEIAYEQYF
CDR3 DNA: TGTGCCAGCAGTTACTCGAACGGGGGCGAGATCGCCTACGAGCAGTACTTC
D gene: NA
J gene: TRBJ2-7
clone size: few
V gene: TRBV6-5
CDR3 length: 17

CDR3 protein: CASSIGGISSYEQYF
CDR3 DNA: TGTGCCAGTAGTATAGGGGGGATATCATCCTACGAGCAGTACTTC
D gene: NA
J gene: TRBJ2-7
clone size: NA
V gene: TRBV19
CDR3 length: 15

CDR3 protein: CASSSRRGGSYNEQFF
CDR3 DNA: TGTGCCAGCAGCTCCCGGAGGGGGGGCAGCTACAATGAGCAGTTCTTC
D gene: NA
J gene: TRBJ2-1
clone size: few
V gene: TRBV7-6
CDR3 length: 16

CDR3 protein: CASSQDDQGSPSYEQYF
CDR3 DNA: TGCGCCAGCAGCCAAGATGACCAAGGGAGCCCCTCCTACGAGCAGTACTTC
D gene: NA
J gene: TRBJ2-7
clone size: many
V gene: TRBV4-1
CDR3 length: 17

CDR3 protein: CATSDTTGSYNEQFF
CDR3 DNA: TGTGCCACCAGTGATACGACAGGCTCCTACAATGAGCAGTTCTTC
D gene: NA
J gene: TRBJ2-1
clone size: once
V gene: TRBV24-1
CDR3 length: 15

CDR3 protein: CASSELWDTQYF
CDR3 DNA: TGTGCCAGTAGCGAGCTTTGGGATACGCAGTATTTT
D gene: NA
J gene: TRBJ2-3
clone size: NA
V gene: TRBV19
CDR3 length: 12

CDR3 protein: CASRGYEQYF
CDR3 DNA: TGTGCCAGCAGGGGATACGAGCAGTACTTC
D gene: NA
J gene: TRBJ2-7
clone size: many
V gene: TRBV27
CDR3 length: 10

CDR3 protein: CASSPPGQGSHEQFF
CDR3 DNA: TGCGCCAGCAGCCCCCCGGGACAGGGATCTCATGAGCAGTTCTTC
D gene: TRBD1
J gene: TRBJ2-1
clone size: few
V gene: TRBV5-1
CDR3 length: 15

CDR3 protein: CASRLGTANYEQYF
CDR3 DNA: TGTGCCAGCAGACTCGGGACGGCTAACTACGAGCAGTACTTC
D gene: NA
J gene: TRBJ2-7
clone size: NA
V gene: TRBV12-3/TRBV12-4
CDR3 length: 14

CDR3 protein: CASSLAGPGGNQPQHF
CDR3 DNA: TGCGCCAGCAGCTTGGCCGGGCCAGGGGGGAATCAGCCCCAGCATTTT
D gene: TRBD1
J gene: TRBJ1-5
clone size: many
V gene: TRBV5-1
CDR3 length: 16

CDR3 protein: CASSEGQPGSYGYTF
CDR3 DNA: TGTGCCAGCAGTGAGGGACAGCCGGGGTCGTATGGCTACACCTTC
D gene: TRBD1
J gene: TRBJ1-2
clone size: few
V gene: TRBV25-1
CDR3 length: 15

CDR3 protein: CASSQSDQGANTGELIF
CDR3 DNA: TGCGCCAGCAGTCAATCCGACCAGGGGGCGAACACCGGGGAGCTGATTTTT
D gene: TRBD1
J gene: TRBJ2-2
clone size: NA
V gene: TRBV23-1
CDR3 length: 17

CDR3 protein: CASSGAGDLRGYTF
CDR3 DNA: TGTGCCAGCAGCGGGGCAGGTGATCTTCGGGGCTACACCTTC
D gene: NA
J gene: TRBJ1-2
clone size: few
V gene: TRBV4-2
CDR3 length: 14

CDR3 protein: CASRPGDGANVLTF
CDR3 DNA: TGTGCCAGCAGACCAGGGGACGGGGCCAACGTCCTGACTTTC
D gene: NA
J gene: TRBJ2-6
clone size: NA
V gene: TRBV12-3/TRBV12-4
CDR3 length: 14

CDR3 protein: CASHAGGAYGYTF
CDR3 DNA: TGTGCCAGTCACGCGGGGGGCGCGTATGGCTACACCTTC
D gene: NA
J gene: TRBJ1-2
clone size: NA
V gene: TRBV6-5
CDR3 length: 13

CDR3 protein: CASSSLRGDQPQHF
CDR3 DNA: TGTGCCAGCAGTTCTCTTAGAGGGGATCAGCCCCAGCATTTT
D gene: NA
J gene: TRBJ1-5
clone size: NA
V gene: TRBV12-3/TRBV12-4
CDR3 length: 14

CDR3 protein: CSVVAGGGTEQYF
CDR3 DNA: TGCAGCGTAGTAGCGGGAGGAGGTACCGAGCAGTACTTC
D gene: TRBD2
J gene: TRBJ2-7
clone size: few
V gene: TRBV29-1
CDR3 length: 13

CDR3 protein: CASKVQSGANVLTF
CDR3 DNA: TGTGCCAGTAAGGTCCAGTCTGGGGCCAACGTCCTGACTTTC
D gene: NA
J gene: TRBJ2-6
clone size: few
V gene: TRBV19
CDR3 length: 14

CDR3 protein: CASSRTQGTEAFF
CDR3 DNA: TGTGCCAGCAGCCGAACACAGGGCACTGAAGCTTTCTTT
D gene: NA
J gene: TRBJ1-1
clone size: few
V gene: TRBV11-2
CDR3 length: 13

CDR3 protein: CASRGGLGTDTQYF
CDR3 DNA: TGTGCCAGCAGGGGGGGTTTGGGAACAGATACGCAGTATTTT
D gene: NA
J gene: TRBJ2-3
clone size: NA
V gene: TRBV27
CDR3 length: 14

CDR3 protein: CASSLRADYEQFF
CDR3 DNA: TGTGCCAGCAGCTTACGGGCCGACTATGAGCAGTTCTTC
D gene: NA
J gene: TRBJ2-1
clone size: few
V gene: TRBV5-5
CDR3 length: 13

CDR3 protein: CASTRDRTDHYGYTF
CDR3 DNA: TGTGCCTCTACAAGGGATCGGACAGACCACTATGGCTACACCTTC
D gene: NA
J gene: TRBJ1-2
clone size: few
V gene: TRBV7-2
CDR3 length: 15

CDR3 protein: CASSYFAGNTPEPDTQYF
CDR3 DNA: TGTGCCAGCAGTTACTTTGCAGGGAACACCCCCGAACCAGATACGCAGTATTTT
D gene: NA
J gene: TRBJ2-3
clone size: few
V gene: TRBV6-6
CDR3 length: 18

CDR3 protein: CASRRQGYEQYF
CDR3 DNA: TGTGCCAGCAGGCGACAGGGCTACGAGCAGTACTTC
D gene: TRBD1
J gene: TRBJ2-7
clone size: NA
V gene: TRBV2
CDR3 length: 12

CDR3 protein: CASSVGEGYYGYTF
CDR3 DNA: TGTGCCAGCAGCGTAGGCGAAGGGTACTATGGCTACACCTTC
D gene: NA
J gene: TRBJ1-2
clone size: few
V gene: TRBV9
CDR3 length: 14

CDR3 protein: CASSSQGIRGYQPQHF
CDR3 DNA: TGTGCCAGCAGCTCTCAGGGAATTCGGGGCTATCAGCCCCAGCATTTT
D gene: NA
J gene: TRBJ1-5
clone size: NA
V gene: TRBV5-5
CDR3 length: 16

CDR3 protein: CASSRTGDEQYF
CDR3 DNA: TGTGCCAGCAGCCGCACAGGGGACGAGCAGTACTTC
D gene: TRBD1
J gene: TRBJ2-7
clone size: many
V gene: TRBV7-6
CDR3 length: 12

CDR3 protein: CASSWGGGNTIYF
CDR3 DNA: TGTGCCAGCAGCTGGGGAGGAGGAAACACCATATATTTT
D gene: NA
J gene: TRBJ1-3
clone size: NA
V gene: TRBV5-5
CDR3 length: 13

CDR3 protein: CASSEGEGTDTQYF
CDR3 DNA: TGTGCCAGCAGTGAAGGGGAGGGCACAGATACGCAGTATTTT
D gene: NA
J gene: TRBJ2-3
clone size: few
V gene: TRBV6-1
CDR3 length: 14

CDR3 protein: CASSPTGGGTQYF
CDR3 DNA: TGTGCCAGCAGTCCCACCGGGGGAGGCACGCAGTATTTT
D gene: NA
J gene: TRBJ2-3
clone size: NA
V gene: TRBV25-1
CDR3 length: 13

CDR3 protein: CASSTFTGGASPVQYF
CDR3 DNA: TGCGCCAGCAGCACCTTTACCGGGGGGGCCTCCCCCGTGCAGTACTTC
D gene: TRBD2
J gene: TRBJ2-7
clone size: once
V gene: TRBV5-1
CDR3 length: 16

CDR3 protein: CASSLSWTSRDYGYTF
CDR3 DNA: TGTGCCAGCAGTTTATCGTGGACATCGAGGGACTATGGCTACACCTTC
D gene: NA
J gene: TRBJ1-2
clone size: NA
V gene: TRBV27
CDR3 length: 16